This T cell receptor beta chain was identified in a study of blood T cell repertoires in COVID-19. Looking at the study overall: PBMCs, B-cell-depleted T cells, or T cells provided the cDNA or gDNA that made up the material.

This clone was observed a single time. Under the authors' procedure: For nucleated cells, counts were estimated from reference gene primer amplification. The protocol was immunoSEQ multiplex PCR, while the TCRdb copy is restricted to in-frame clones and leaves out a portion. The DNA was the basis for D and trimming; V, J and clone size are from that table. Among 90,000 or so clones, around four fifths were seen once, and the ten largest hold more than 9.5%. Germline loops: CDR1 SGHDT, CDR2 YYEEEE. V lost 4 bases and J lost 6; bases outside the gene matches: 12. CDR3 length equals 16 residues. The sequencing sample was made of peripheral blood. This receptor was obtained from a human donor in a cohort sampled during active COVID-19. V is TRBV5-6 and J is TRBJ2-2, with 7 positions matching TRBD1. The CDR3 loop reads CASSILDREFAGELFF. The CDR3 nucleotides are TGTGCCAGCAGCATACTCGACAGGGAATTTGCCGGGGAGCTGTTTTTT.